One and the same sample provided the 11 T cell receptor beta chains below, sequenced in a study of molecular identifiers for immune sequencing clone quantification. One entry per CDR3 protein, called by TCRdb with MiXCR from the PCR reads. The sample lists 600,000 to 650,000 distinct CDR3 sequences; 20% were seen once. What was sequenced was naive CD8+ T cells from blood, with Jurkat cell RNA spiked in. Subset: FACS-sorted CD8+CD4-CCR7+CD45RA+ naive T cells. These receptors were obtained from a human donor in good health. Some libraries in this study had Jurkat cell RNA spiked in.

To note about this clonotype: It may be a read error: a sequence one base away is much more abundant. This chain connects TRBV4-3 to TRBJ2-2, with 10 bases fitting TRBD2. CDR1 LGHNA and CDR2 YSLEER come from the germline V gene. CDR3 length: 16 amino acids. In DNA, the CDR3 is TGCGCCAGCAGCCCGAGCGGGGGGGCCATGACCGGGGAGCTGCTTTTT. This sequence encodes CASSPSGGAMTGELLF.

This clonotype showed up many times. The chain carries TRBV15 and TRBJ2-2; no reliable D call. Trimming left V 2 bases short and J 10 bases short, with 5 bases between. Germline CDR1 reads LNHNV; CDR2 reads YYDKDF (reference sequence). The CDR3 covers 11 residues. The CDR3 region is CATSRSLELFF. Here the CDR3 DNA reads TGTGCCACCAGCAGAAGCTTGGAGCTGTTTTTT.

Worth noting for this clonotype: Relative to the germline gene, one junction end is altered; a read error may explain this. CDR3 loop: CTSSLVSSTDTQYF. CDR3 bases: TGTACCAGCAGTTTAGTTAGTAGCACAGATACGCAGTATTTT. The chain is built from TRBV12-3 or TRBV12-4 and TRBJ2-3; no firm D call. The CDR3 runs 14 residues.

The V gene is TRBV4-3, the J gene TRBJ2-1; D may correspond to TRBD1 or TRBD2 (5 bases each). CDR3 size: 15 residues. Germline V gene lookup returns CDR1 LGHNA and CDR2 YSLEER. V shed 0 bases and J shed 4 bases, with 10 bases lying between them. The CDR3 coding sequence is TGCGCCAGCAGCCAAGATGTCGGGGCTTACAATGAGCAGTTCTTC. Its translation: CASSQDVGAYNEQFF.

Ten or more counts support this clonotype. This chain links TRBV11-2 with TRBJ2-1; no reliable D call. The CDR3 sequence is 19 residues long. Deletions cut 2 bases from V and 4 bases from J, with 24 bases between. Germline CDR1 SGHAT, CDR2 FQNNGV. For the CDR3, the DNA is TGTGCCAGCAGCTTAAAGTCCGCGGTACCTACCCACTTTTACAATGAGCAGTTCTTC. This sequence encodes CASSLKSAVPTHFYNEQFF.

In this sample, this clonotype turned up many times. The chain is built from TRBV4-3 and TRBJ2-7; TRBD2 agrees at 10 bases. The germline gives CDR1 LGHNA, CDR2 YSLEER. The CDR3 has 15 residues. V shed 1 base and J 6 bases; nucleotides not matched to a gene: 6. Here the CDR3 DNA reads TGCGCCAGCAGCCAAGGCCTAGCGGGAGTGGGCGAGCAGTACTTC. It is translated as CASSQGLAGVGEQYF.

As concerns this clonotype: A junction end diverges from the germline sequence, so it may reflect a read error. This chain uses TRBV6-5 with TRBJ1-1; 8 bases fit TRBD1. The CDR3 is 16 residues long. Germline CDR1 MNHEY, CDR2 SVGAGI. The CDR3, as DNA: TGTGCCGGCAGTTATAGACAGGGGTCCATGAACACTGAAGCTTTCTTT. It encodes CAGSYRQGSMNTEAFF.

This clonotype was counted ten times or more. The chain recombines TRBV7-8 with TRBJ2-2; D remains ambiguous. With 3 bases removed from V and 1 base from J, the gap between germline ends came to 18 bases. Germline V lookup: CDR1 SGHVS, CDR2 FQNEAQ. The CDR3 spans 18 residues. CDR3 sequence (DNA): TGTGCCAGCAGCTTTTCCGGCCAGGAATGGCTGAACACCGGGGAGCTGTTTTTT. Its translation: CASSFSGQEWLNTGELFF.

This clonotype was picked up many times. The genes are TRBV19 and TRBJ1-1; weak D call: TRBD1 (5 bases). Germline CDR1 reads LNHDA; CDR2 reads SQIVND (reference sequence). The CDR3 covers 14 residues. V lost 5 bases, J lost 2 bases, and 12 bases lay in between. CDR3 bases: TGTGCCAGTAGTTGGGGGACCCCTAACACTGAAGCTTTCTTT. Protein sequence: CASSWGTPNTEAFF. Looking up the rest from reference TRBV19 and TRBJ1-1 gives the full variable domain: DGGITQSPKYLFRKEGQNVTLSCEQNLNHDAMYWYRQDPGQGLRLIYYSQIVNDFQKGDIAEGYSVSREKKESFPLTVTSAQKNPTAFYLCASSWGTPNTEAFFGQGTRLTVV.

As regards this clonotype: A much larger clone differs by one base, so this may be a read error. The CDR3 DNA sequence: TGTGCCAGCAGTATGACCGGGACAGGGTCCTACGAGCTGTACTTC. This encodes CASSMTGTGSYELYF. V is TRBV12-3 or TRBV12-4 and J is TRBJ2-7, with 9 nucleotides matching TRBD1. The CDR3 consists of 15 residues.

As for this clonotype: A much bigger clone sits one base away, suggesting this may be a read error. The chain combines TRBV7-2 with TRBJ2-1; TRBD2 aligns across 7 bases. The CDR3 spans 17 residues. Per germline, CDR1 SGHTA and CDR2 FQGNSA. DNA of the CDR3: TGTGCCAGCAGCTTAGTATCGAGGGACTACCTCGACAATGAGCGGTTCTTC. Residues: CASSLVSRDYLDNERFF.